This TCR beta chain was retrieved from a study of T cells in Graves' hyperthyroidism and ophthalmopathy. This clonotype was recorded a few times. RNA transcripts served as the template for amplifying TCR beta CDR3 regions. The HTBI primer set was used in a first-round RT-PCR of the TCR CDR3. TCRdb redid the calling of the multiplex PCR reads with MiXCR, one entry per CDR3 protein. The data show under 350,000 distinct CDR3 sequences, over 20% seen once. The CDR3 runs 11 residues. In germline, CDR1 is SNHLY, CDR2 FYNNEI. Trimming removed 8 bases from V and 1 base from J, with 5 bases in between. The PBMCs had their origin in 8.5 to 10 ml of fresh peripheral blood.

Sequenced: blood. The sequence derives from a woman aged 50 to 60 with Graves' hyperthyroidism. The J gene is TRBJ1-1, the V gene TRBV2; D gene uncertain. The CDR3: CASWGNTEAFF. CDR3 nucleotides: TGTGCCAGCTGGGGGAACACTGAAGCTTTCTTT.